These 6 T cell receptor beta chains came from one sample sequenced in a study of blood T cell repertoires in COVID-19. The protocol was immunoSEQ multiplex PCR, while the TCRdb copy is restricted to in-frame clones and leaves out a portion. Among 150,000 to 200,000 clones, around 79% were seen once, and the ten largest hold 11%. The source material was PBMCs or T cells enriched from blood (not recorded which). The receptor source for this set is a man aged 45-60 years who had recovered from COVID-19.

The chain combines TRBV2 with TRBJ2-2; 9 bases agree with TRBD1. Germline-derived CDR1 and CDR2 are SNHLY and FYNNEI. The CDR3 loop spans 15 amino acids. The V segment lost 4 bases and the J segment 5 bases; nucleotides outside the gene matches: 5. In DNA, the CDR3 is TGTGCCAGCAGTGTACAGGGGGCGCGGACCGGGGAGCTGTTTTTT. Its translation is CASSVQGARTGELFF.

The chain links TRBV28 to TRBJ2-2, with D tentatively TRBD2 (5 bases). The V and J ends lost 6 bases and 0 bases respectively, with 8 bases between them. CDR3 length: 14 residues. CDR1 is MDHEN, CDR2 SYDVKM, per germline. CDR3 in DNA: TGTGCCAGCAGAAATAGCGCGAACACCGGGGAGCTGTTTTTT. Translating it yields CASRNSANTGELFF.

The chain has TRBV5-1 and TRBJ1-2, with 9 bases lining up with TRBD1. V lost 4 bases, J lost 2 bases, and 6 bases stayed unmatched. The length of the CDR3 is 15 residues. The germline V gene has CDR1 SGHRS and CDR2 YFSETQ. The CDR3 coding sequence is TGCGCCAGCAGCCCGGGGACAGGGATAAACTATGGCTACACCTTC. This encodes CASSPGTGINYGYTF.

The chain joins TRBV5-1 to TRBJ2-2, with D unresolved. Trimming left V 0 bases short and J 7 bases short, with 7 bases between. This CDR3 is built from 13 residues. CDR1 and CDR2 from the germline V gene are SGHRS and YFSETQ. The CDR3 nucleotides are TGCGCCAGCAGCTTGGGCTCGGTCGGGGAGCTGTTTTTT. Protein: CASSLGSVGELFF.

V and J are TRBV28 and TRBJ1-2; TRBD1 might be the D (6 bases). This CDR3 region has 15 residues. In germline, CDR1 is MDHEN, CDR2 SYDVKM. Deletions cut 2 bases from V and 8 bases from J, with 18 bases between. CDR3 in amino acids: CASSLPTGILGGYTF. The CDR3 region has the DNA TGTGCCAGCAGTTTACCAACAGGGATCCTGGGGGGCTACACCTTC.

The CDR3 reads CSADRAREAFF. For the CDR3, the DNA is TGCAGTGCCGACAGGGCGAGGGAAGCTTTCTTT. This chain connects TRBV20-1 to TRBJ1-1, with 7 bases lining up with TRBD1. This CDR3 contains 11 residues. V lost 6 bases to trimming and J lost 8 bases; unmatched junction nucleotides: 6. Germline V lookup: CDR1 DFQATT, CDR2 SNEGSKA (reference sequence).